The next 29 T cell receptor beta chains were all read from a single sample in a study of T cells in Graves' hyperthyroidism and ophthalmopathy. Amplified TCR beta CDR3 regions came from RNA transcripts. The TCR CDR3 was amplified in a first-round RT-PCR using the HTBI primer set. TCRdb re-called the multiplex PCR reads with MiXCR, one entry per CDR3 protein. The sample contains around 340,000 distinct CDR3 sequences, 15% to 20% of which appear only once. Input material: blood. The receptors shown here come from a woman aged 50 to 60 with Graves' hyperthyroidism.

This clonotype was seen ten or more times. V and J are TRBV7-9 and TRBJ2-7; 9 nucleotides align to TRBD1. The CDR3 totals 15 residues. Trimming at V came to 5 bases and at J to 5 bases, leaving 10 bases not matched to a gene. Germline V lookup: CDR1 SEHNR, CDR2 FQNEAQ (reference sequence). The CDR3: CASSTSRDRDHEQYV. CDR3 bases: TGTGCCAGCAGCACGAGCCGGGACAGGGACCACGAGCAGTACGTC.

CDR3 coding DNA: TGTGCCAGCAGTGAAGGGGCTAGCGGGTTCCACGAGCAGTACTTC. This codes for CASSEGASGFHEQYF. The chain links TRBV6-1 to TRBJ2-7; TRBD2 matches at 8 bases. The CDR3 covers 15 residues. Germline V gene sequence: CDR1 MNHNS, CDR2 SASEGT. V lost 1 base to trimming and J lost 5 bases; unmatched junction nucleotides: 7.

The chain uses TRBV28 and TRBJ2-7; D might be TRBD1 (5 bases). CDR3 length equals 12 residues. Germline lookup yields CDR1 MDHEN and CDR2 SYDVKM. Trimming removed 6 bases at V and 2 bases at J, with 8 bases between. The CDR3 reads CASSRETYEQYF. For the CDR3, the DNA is TGTGCCAGCAGCAGGGAAACCTACGAGCAGTACTTC.

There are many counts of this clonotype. Here the CDR3 DNA reads TGTGCCAGCACCACCGGACAGGGAGACAATTCACCCCTCCACTTT. It specifies CASTTGQGDNSPLHF. V and J are TRBV7-9 and TRBJ1-6; 8 bases map to TRBD1. With 7 bases clipped from V and 7 bases from J, the junction kept 9 bases outside the gene matches. Looked up from germline, CDR1 is SEHNR and CDR2 is FQNEAQ (reference sequence). The CDR3 runs 15 residues.

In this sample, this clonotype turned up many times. CDR3 in DNA: TGTGCCAGCAGCTTAGATAGGCTAGCGGCGAACACCGGGGAGCTGTTTTTT. It translates to CASSLDRLAANTGELFF. The chain couples TRBV11-2 to TRBJ2-2; 7 nucleotides agree with TRBD2. With 0 bases clipped from V and 0 bases from J, the junction kept 4 bases outside the gene matches. This CDR3 spans 17 amino acids. Germline CDR1 reads SGHAT; CDR2 reads FQNNGV.

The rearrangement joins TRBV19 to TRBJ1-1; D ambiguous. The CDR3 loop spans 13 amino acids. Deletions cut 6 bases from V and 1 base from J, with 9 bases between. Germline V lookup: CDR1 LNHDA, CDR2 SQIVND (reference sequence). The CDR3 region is CASRRQQNTEAFF. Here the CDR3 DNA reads TGTGCCAGTAGACGTCAGCAGAACACTGAAGCTTTCTTT.

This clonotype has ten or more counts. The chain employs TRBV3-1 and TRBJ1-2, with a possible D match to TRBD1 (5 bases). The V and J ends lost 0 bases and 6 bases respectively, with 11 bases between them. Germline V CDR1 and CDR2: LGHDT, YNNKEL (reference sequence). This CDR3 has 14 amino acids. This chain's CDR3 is CASSQEGVGHGYTF. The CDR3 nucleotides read TGTGCCAGCAGCCAAGAGGGTGTGGGGCATGGCTACACCTTC.

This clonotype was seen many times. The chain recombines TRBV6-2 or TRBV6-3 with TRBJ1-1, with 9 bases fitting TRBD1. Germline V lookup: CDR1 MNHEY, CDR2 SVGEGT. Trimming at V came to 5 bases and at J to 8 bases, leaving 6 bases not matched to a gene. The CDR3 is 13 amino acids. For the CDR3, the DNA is TGTGCCAGCAGTCAAACAGGGGGCGTGGAAGCTTTCTTT. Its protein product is CASSQTGGVEAFF.

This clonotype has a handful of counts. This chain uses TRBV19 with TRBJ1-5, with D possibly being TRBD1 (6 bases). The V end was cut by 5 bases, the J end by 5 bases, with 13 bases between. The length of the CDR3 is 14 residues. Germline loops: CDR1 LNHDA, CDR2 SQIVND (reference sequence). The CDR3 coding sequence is TGTGCCAGTAGTCGACAGGACGCCTATCAGCCCCAGCATTTT. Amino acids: CASSRQDAYQPQHF. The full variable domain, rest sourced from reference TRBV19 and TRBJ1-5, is DGGITQSPKYLFRKEGQNVTLSCEQNLNHDAMYWYRQDPGQGLRLIYYSQIVNDFQKGDIAEGYSVSREKKESFPLTVTSAQKNPTAFYLCASSRQDAYQPQHFGDGTRLSIL.

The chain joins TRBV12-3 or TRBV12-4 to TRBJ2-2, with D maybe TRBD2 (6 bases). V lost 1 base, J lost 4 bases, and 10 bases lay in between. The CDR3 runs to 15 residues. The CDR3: CASSLESAGTGELFF. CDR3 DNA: TGTGCCAGCAGTTTAGAATCAGCGGGCACCGGGGAGCTGTTTTTT.

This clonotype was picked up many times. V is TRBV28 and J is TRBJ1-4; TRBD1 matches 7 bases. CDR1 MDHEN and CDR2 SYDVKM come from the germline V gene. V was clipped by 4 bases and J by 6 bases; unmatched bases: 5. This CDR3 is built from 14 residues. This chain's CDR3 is CASSSGTADEKLFF. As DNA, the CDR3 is TGTGCCAGCAGTTCCGGGACAGCGGATGAAAAACTGTTTTTT.

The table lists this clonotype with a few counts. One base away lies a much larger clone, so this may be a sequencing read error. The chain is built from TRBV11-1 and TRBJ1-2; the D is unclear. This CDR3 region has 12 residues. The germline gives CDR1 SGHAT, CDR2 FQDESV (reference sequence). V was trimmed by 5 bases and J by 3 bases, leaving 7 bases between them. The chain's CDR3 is CASSQMDYGYTF. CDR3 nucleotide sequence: TGTGCCAGCAGCCAAATGGACTATGGCTACACCTTC.

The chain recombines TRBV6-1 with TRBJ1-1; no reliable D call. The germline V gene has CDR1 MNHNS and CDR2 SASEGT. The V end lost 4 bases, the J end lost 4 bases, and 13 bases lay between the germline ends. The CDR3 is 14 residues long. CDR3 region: CASSGVTSGTEAFF. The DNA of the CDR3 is TGTGCCAGCAGTGGGGTGACCTCGGGCACTGAAGCTTTCTTT.

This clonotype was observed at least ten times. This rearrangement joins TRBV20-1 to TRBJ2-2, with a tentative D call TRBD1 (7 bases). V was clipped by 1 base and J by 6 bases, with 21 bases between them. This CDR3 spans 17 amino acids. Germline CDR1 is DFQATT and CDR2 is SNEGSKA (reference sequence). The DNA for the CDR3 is TGCAGTGCTAGAGCCCCACTAGACAGGGAGGTGGCCGGGGAGCTGTTTTTT. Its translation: CSARAPLDREVAGELFF.

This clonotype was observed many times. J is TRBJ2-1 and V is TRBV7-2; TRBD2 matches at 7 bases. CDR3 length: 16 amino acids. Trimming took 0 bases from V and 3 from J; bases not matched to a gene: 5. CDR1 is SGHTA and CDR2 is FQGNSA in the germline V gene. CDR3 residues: CASSLATGGVYNEQFF. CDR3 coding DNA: TGTGCCAGCAGCTTAGCGACGGGAGGAGTCTACAATGAGCAGTTCTTC. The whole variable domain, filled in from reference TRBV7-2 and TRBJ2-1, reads GAGVSQSPSNKVTEKGKDVELRCDPISGHTALYWYRQSLGQGLEFLIYFQGNSAPDKSGLPSDRFSAERTGGSVSTLTIQRTQQEDSAVYLCASSLATGGVYNEQFFGPGTRLTVL.

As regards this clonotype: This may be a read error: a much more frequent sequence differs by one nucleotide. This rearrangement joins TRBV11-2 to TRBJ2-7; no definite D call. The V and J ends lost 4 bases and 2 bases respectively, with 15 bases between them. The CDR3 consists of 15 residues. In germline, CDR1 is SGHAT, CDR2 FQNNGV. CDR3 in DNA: TGTGCCAGCAGCTGGGCCACGGGCGGAGCCTACGAGCAGTACGTC. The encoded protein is CASSWATGGAYEQYV.

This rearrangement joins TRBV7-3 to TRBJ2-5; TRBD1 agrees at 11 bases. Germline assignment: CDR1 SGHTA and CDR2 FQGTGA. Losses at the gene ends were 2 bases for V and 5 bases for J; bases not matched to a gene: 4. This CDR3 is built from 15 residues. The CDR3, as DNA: TGTGCCAGCAGCTTAGGGACAGGGGGAATCGAGACCCAGTACTTC. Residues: CASSLGTGGIETQYF.

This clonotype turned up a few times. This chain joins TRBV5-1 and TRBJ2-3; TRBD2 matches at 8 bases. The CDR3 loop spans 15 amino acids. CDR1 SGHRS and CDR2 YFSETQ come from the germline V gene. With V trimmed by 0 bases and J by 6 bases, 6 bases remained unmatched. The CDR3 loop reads CASSLVPGGMDTQYF. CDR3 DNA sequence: TGCGCCAGCAGCTTGGTGCCGGGAGGGATGGATACGCAGTATTTT.

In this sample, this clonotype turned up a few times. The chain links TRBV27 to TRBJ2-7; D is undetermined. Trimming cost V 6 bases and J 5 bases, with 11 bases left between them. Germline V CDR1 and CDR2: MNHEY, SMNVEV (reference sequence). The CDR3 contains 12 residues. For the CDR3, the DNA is TGTGCCAGCAGGCTGGGATTTAACGAGCAGTACTTC. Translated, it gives CASRLGFNEQYF.

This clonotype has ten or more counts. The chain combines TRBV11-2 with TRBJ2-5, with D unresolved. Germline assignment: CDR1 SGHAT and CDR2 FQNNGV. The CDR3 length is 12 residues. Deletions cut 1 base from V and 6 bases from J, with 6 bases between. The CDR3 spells CASSLGGQTQYF. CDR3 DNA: TGTGCCAGCAGCTTAGGCGGTCAGACCCAGTACTTC. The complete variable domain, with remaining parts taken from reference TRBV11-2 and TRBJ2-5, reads EAGVAQSPRYKIIEKRQSVAFWCNPISGHATLYWYQQILGQGPKLLIQFQNNGVVDDSQLPKDRFSAERLKGVDSTLKIQPAKLEDSAVYLCASSLGGQTQYFGPGTRLLVL.

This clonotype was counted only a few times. CDR3 sequence (DNA): TGTGCCATCAGTGATTCCCGACCCACAGATACGCAGTATTTT. As protein: CAISDSRPTDTQYF. The chain combines TRBV10-3 with TRBJ2-3; D call uncertain. V was trimmed by 3 bases and J by 2 bases, leaving 9 bases between them. This CDR3 has 14 residues. Germline CDR1 reads ENHRY; CDR2 reads SYGVKD.

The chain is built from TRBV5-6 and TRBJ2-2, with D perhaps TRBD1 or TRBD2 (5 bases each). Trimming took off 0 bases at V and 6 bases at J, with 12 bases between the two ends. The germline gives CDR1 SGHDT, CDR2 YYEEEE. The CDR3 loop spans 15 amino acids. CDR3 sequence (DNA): TGTGCCAGCAGCTTGGGGGACGGCTGGGCCGGGGAGCTGTTTTTT. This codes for CASSLGDGWAGELFF.

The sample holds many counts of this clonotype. CDR3: CASTLHPRDTQYF. The CDR3 DNA is TGTGCCAGCACCCTCCACCCCCGAGATACGCAGTATTTT. V gene TRBV5-6 combines with J gene TRBJ2-3, with no clear D. Trimming took off 6 bases at V and 5 bases at J, with 13 bases between the two ends. The CDR3 covers 13 residues. CDR1 is SGHDT and CDR2 is YYEEEE in the germline V gene.

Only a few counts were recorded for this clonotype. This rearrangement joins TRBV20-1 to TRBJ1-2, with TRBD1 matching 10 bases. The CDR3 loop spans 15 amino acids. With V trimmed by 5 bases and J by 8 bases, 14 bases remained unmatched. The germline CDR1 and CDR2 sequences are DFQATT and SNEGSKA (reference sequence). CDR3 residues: CSAGSSPGTGDGYTF. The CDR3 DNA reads TGCAGTGCTGGATCAAGCCCCGGGACAGGGGACGGCTACACCTTC.

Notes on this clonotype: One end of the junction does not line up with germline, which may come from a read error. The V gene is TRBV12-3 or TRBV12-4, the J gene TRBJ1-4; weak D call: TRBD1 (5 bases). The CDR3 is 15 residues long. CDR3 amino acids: CANSSTGRRNEKLFF. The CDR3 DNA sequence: TGTGCCAACAGTTCTACAGGTAGAAGAAATGAAAAACTGTTTTTT.

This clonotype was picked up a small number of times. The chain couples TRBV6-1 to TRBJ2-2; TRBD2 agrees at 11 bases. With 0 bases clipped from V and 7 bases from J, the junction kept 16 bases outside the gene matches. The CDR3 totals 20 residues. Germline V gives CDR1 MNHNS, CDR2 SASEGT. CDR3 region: CASSEALRVAGGLVVGELFF. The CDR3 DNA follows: TGTGCCAGCAGTGAAGCGCTTCGGGTAGCGGGGGGGCTTGTCGTCGGGGAGCTGTTTTTT.

CDR3: CASSRDRGVYNEQFF. The CDR3, as DNA: TGTGCCAGCAGCCGCGACAGGGGGGTCTACAATGAGCAGTTCTTC. V is TRBV5-4 and J is TRBJ2-1, with 9 bases aligning to TRBD1. The junction had 5 bases not matched to a gene; V was cut back by 4 bases and J by 3 bases. CDR3 length: 15 residues. The V gene's germline CDR1 is SGHNT and CDR2 YYREEE (reference sequence).

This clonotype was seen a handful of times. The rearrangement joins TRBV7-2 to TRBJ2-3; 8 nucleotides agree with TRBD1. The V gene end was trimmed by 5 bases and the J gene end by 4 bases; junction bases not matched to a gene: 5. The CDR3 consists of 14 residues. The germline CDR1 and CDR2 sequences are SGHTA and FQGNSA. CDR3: CASSVGQVSDTQYF. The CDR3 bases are TGTGCCAGCAGCGTGGGACAGGTATCAGATACGCAGTATTTT.

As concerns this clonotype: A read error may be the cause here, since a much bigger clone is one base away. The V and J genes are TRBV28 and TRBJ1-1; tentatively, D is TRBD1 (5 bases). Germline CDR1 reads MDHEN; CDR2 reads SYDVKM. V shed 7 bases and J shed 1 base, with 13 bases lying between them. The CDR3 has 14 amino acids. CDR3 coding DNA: TGTGCCAGCACCTTGACAGAGGCGAACACTGAAGCTTTCTTT. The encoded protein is CASTLTEANTEAFF.